This TCR beta chain originates from a study of long-term antiretroviral therapy in people with HIV. General study findings and limits: Pre-ART expanded TRB clones stayed dominant throughout, though often decreasing after ART.

This CDR3 is built from 18 residues. CDR1 and CDR2 from the germline V gene are SEHNR and FQNEAQ (reference sequence). Trimming took 2 bases from V and 0 from J; bases not matched to a gene: 6. Assay version v3.0 of immunoSEQ was used, and it was run at survey level. Measured with immunoSEQ multiplex PCR; TCRdb has only the in-frame clones, and not every one. The repertoire consists of fewer than 20,000 clones, with 80% to 90% occurring once and the leading ten covering more than 7.5%. In regard to this clone: The antigen is unknown.

This clonotype was obtained from a man in his fifties or sixties with HIV. The starting material was unsorted PBMCs, obtained 4.2 years after starting antiretroviral therapy. This rearrangement joins TRBV7-9 to TRBJ1-6, with TRBD1 identical over 8 bases. The CDR3 spells CASSLWTGSHSYNSPLHF. The CDR3 coding sequence is TGTGCCAGCAGCTTATGGACAGGGTCTCACTCCTATAATTCACCCCTCCACTTT.